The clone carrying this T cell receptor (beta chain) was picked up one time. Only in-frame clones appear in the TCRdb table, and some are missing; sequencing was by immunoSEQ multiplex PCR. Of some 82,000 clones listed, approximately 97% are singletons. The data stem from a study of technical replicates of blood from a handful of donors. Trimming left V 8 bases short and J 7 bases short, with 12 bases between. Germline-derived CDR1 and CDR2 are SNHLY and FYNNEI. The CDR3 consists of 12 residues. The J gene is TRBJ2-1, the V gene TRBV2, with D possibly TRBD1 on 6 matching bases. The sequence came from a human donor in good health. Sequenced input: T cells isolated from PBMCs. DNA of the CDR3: TGTGCCAGCGGTGTAACAGGGAATGAGCAGTTCTTC. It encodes CASGVTGNEQFF.